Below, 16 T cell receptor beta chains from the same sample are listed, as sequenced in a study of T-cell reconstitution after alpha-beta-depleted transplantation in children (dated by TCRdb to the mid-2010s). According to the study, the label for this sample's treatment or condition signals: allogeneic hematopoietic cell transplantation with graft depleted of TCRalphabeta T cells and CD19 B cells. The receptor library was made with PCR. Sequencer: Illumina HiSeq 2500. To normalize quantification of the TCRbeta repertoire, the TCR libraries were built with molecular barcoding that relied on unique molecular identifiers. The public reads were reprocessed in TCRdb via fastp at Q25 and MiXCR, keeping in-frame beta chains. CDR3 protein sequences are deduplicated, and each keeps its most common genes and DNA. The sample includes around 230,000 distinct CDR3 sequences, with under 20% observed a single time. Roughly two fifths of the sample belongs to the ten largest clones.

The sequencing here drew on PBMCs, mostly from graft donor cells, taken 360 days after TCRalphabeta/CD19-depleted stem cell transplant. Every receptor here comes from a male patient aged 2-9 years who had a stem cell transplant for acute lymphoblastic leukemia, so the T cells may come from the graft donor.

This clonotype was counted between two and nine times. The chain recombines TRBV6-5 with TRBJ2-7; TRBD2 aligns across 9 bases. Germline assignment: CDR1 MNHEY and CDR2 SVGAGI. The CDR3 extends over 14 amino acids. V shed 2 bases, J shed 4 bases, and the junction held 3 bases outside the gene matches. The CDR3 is CASSYVAGDYEQYF. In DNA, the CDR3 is TGTGCCAGCAGTTACGTAGCGGGGGATTACGAGCAGTACTTC.

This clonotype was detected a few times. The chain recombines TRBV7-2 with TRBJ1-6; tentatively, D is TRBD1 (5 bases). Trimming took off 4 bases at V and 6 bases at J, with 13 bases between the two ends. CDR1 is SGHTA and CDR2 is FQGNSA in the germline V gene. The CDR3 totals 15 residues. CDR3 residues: CASSSGTWINSPLHF. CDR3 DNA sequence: TGTGCCAGCAGCTCCGGGACGTGGATTAATTCACCCCTCCACTTT.

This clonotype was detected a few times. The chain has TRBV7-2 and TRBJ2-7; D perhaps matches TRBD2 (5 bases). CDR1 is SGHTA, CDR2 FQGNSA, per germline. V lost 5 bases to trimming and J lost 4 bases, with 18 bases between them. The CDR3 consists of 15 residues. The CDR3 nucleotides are TGTGCCAGCAGCCCCATGGGGAGCGAGAGGTACGAGCAGTACTTC. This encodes CASSPMGSERYEQYF. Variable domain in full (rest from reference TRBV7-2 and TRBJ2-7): GAGVSQSPSNKVTEKGKDVELRCDPISGHTALYWYRQSLGQGLEFLIYFQGNSAPDKSGLPSDRFSAERTGGSVSTLTIQRTQQEDSAVYLCASSPMGSERYEQYFGPGTRLTVT.

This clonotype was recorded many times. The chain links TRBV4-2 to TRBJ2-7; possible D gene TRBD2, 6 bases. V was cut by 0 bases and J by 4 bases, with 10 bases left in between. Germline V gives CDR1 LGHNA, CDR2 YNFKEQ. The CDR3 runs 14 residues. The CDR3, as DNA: TGTGCCAGCAGCCAAGATGAGGCGGGATACGAGCAGTACTTC. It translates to CASSQDEAGYEQYF.

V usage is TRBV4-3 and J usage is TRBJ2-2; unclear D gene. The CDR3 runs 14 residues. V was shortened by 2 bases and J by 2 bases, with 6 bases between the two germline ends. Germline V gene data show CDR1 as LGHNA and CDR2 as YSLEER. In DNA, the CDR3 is TGCGCCAGCAGCCAATTGGTAAACACCGGGGAGCTGTTTTTT. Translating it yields CASSQLVNTGELFF.

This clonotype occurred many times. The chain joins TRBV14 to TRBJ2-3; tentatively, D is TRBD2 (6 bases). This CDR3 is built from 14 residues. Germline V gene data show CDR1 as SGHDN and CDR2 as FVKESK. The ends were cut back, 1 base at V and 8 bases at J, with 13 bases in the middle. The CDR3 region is CASSQVGSTRTQYF. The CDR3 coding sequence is TGTGCCAGCAGCCAAGTCGGGAGTACCCGTACGCAGTATTTT. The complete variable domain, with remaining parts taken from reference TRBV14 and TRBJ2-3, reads EAGVTQFPSHSVIEKGQTVTLRCDPISGHDNLYWYRRVMGKEIKFLLHFVKESKQDESGMPNNRFLAERTGGTYSTLKVQPAELEDSGVYFCASSQVGSTRTQYFGPGTRLTVL.

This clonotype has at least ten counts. The chain's CDR3 is CASSLDLGETQYF. In DNA form, the CDR3 reads TGTGCCAGCAGCTTAGACCTCGGAGAGACCCAGTACTTC. This chain joins TRBV7-6 and TRBJ2-5; D is unclear. This CDR3 contains 13 residues. The ends were cut back, 1 base at V and 4 bases at J, with 7 bases in the middle. Per germline, CDR1 SGHVS and CDR2 FNYEAQ.

CDR3 sequence (DNA): TGTGCCAGCAGTTTAACGCCGCTGGACAGTCTCACAGATACGCAGTATTTT. It translates to CASSLTPLDSLTDTQYF. The rearrangement links TRBV12-3 or TRBV12-4 to TRBJ2-3; tentatively, D is TRBD1 (6 bases). The V end lost 2 bases, the J end lost 2 bases, and 17 bases lay between the germline ends. The CDR3 loop spans 17 amino acids.

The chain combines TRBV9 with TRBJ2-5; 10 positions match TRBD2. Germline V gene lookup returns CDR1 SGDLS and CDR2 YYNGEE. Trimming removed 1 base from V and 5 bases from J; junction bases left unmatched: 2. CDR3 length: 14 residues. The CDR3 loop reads CASSVLAGEETQYF. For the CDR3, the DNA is TGTGCCAGCAGCGTACTAGCGGGAGAGGAGACCCAGTACTTC.

This CDR3 reads CASSLEGDEAFF. The CDR3 DNA follows: TGCGCCAGCAGCTTGGAAGGAGATGAAGCTTTCTTT. The V and J genes are TRBV5-1 and TRBJ1-1; D unresolved. The germline V gene encodes CDR1 SGHRS and CDR2 YFSETQ. The CDR3 loop spans 12 amino acids. V shed 0 bases and J shed 7 bases, with 7 bases lying between them.

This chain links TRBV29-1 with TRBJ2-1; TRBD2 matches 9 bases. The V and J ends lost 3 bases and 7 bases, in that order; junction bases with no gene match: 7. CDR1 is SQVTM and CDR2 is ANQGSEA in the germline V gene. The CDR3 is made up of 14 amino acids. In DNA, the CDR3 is TGCAGCGTTGACGCTAGCGGGGTGGGTAATGAGCAGTTCTTC. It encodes CSVDASGVGNEQFF.

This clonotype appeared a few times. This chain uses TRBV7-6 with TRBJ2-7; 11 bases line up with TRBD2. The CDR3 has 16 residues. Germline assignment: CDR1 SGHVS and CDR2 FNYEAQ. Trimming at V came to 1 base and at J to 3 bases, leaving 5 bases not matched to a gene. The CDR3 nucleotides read TGTGCCAGCAGCTTAGAATTCCTAGCGGGGGGCTACGAGCAGTACTTC. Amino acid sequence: CASSLEFLAGGYEQYF.

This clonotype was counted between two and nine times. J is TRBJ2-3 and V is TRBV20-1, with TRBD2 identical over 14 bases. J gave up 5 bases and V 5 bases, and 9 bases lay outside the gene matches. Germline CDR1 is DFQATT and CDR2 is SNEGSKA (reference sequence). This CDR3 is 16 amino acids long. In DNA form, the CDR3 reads TGCAGTGCTCGTAGACTAGCGGGGGGGCCCGGAGATACGCAGTATTTT. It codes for CSARRLAGGPGDTQYF.

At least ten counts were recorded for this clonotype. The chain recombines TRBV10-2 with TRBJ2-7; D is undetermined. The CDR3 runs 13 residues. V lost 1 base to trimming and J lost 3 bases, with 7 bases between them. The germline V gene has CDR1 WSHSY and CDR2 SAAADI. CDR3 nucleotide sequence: TGCGCCAGCAGTGAGTACGAATACTACGAGCAGTACTTC. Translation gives CASSEYEYYEQYF.

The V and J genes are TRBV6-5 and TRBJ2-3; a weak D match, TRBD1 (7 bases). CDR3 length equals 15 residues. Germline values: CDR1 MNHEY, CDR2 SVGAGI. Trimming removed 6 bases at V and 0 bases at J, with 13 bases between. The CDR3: CASSKTGTSTDTQYF. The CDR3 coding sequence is TGTGCCAGCAGCAAGACAGGGACTAGCACAGATACGCAGTATTTT.

The CDR3 loop reads CASSPSSGGTNEQFF. CDR3 coding DNA: TGTGCCAGCTCACCGAGTTCAGGGGGTACCAATGAGCAGTTCTTC. This chain uses TRBV18 with TRBJ2-1; 7 nucleotides align to TRBD1. From germline, CDR1 is KGHSH and CDR2 LQKENI. Unmatched junction bases numbered 8, after V lost 3 bases and J lost 6 bases. This CDR3 has 15 residues.